This TCR beta chain was recovered during a study of T cells in Graves' hyperthyroidism and ophthalmopathy. CDR1 and CDR2 from the germline V gene are SGHAT and FQNNGV. This CDR3 has 15 amino acids. The trim removed 5 bases at V and 8 bases at J, leaving 9 bases unmatched. In this sample, this clonotype turned up a few times. The investigators amplified TCR beta CDR3 regions from RNA transcripts. The primer set for the first-round RT-PCR of the TCR CDR3 was HTBI. MiXCR was run by TCRdb on the multiplex PCR reads, yielding one entry per CDR3 protein. Found here are some 360,000 distinct CDR3 sequences, about 15% of them singletons; the top ten hold approximately 10%.

Source material: blood. The TCR was taken from a woman aged 55-70 years with Graves' hyperthyroidism. The chain recombines TRBV11-2 with TRBJ2-1, with 10 bases that match TRBD2. CDR3 amino acids: CASSPLAGVRDEQFF. The CDR3, as DNA: TGTGCCAGCAGCCCCCTAGCGGGAGTCCGCGATGAGCAGTTCTTC. The complete variable domain, with remaining parts taken from reference TRBV11-2 and TRBJ2-1, reads EAGVAQSPRYKIIEKRQSVAFWCNPISGHATLYWYQQILGQGPKLLIQFQNNGVVDDSQLPKDRFSAERLKGVDSTLKIQPAKLEDSAVYLCASSPLAGVRDEQFFGPGTRLTVL.